These 30 T cell receptor beta chains were sequenced from one sample in a study of OX40 agonist ivuxolimab in advanced cancers. Sequencing was performed with immunoSEQ multiplex PCR; in TCRdb, only in-frame clones are kept and a portion is missing. This table has more than 40,000 clones, 87% appearing once. This specimen consisted of CD4+ or CD8+ T cells sorted from blood, obtained in a trial of the OX40 agonist ivuxolimab. The origin of the receptors is an adult with an advanced solid tumor such as melanoma, head and neck, liver or kidney cancer.

The chain has TRBV6-5 and TRBJ2-7; 7 bases line up with TRBD2. This CDR3 has 13 residues. Losses at the gene ends were 6 bases for V and 4 bases for J; bases not matched to a gene: 6. Germline V gives CDR1 MNHEY, CDR2 SVGAGI. The CDR3 DNA sequence: TGTGCCAGCAGCCAGGGACTACCTTACGAGCAGTACTTC. Protein sequence: CASSQGLPYEQYF.

J is TRBJ2-2 and V is TRBV7-3; D gene unclear. The germline V gene has CDR1 SGHTA and CDR2 FQGTGA. This CDR3 contains 14 residues. V was trimmed by 2 bases and J by 5 bases, leaving 9 bases between them. CDR3 DNA: TGTGCCAGCAGCTTAGAGGTGGGGACCGGGGAGCTGTTTTTT. It encodes CASSLEVGTGELFF.

The V and J genes are TRBV6-5 and TRBJ2-7, with a tentative D call TRBD2 (6 bases). CDR3 length: 13 residues. The germline V and J ends were trimmed by 5 bases and 3 bases, with 11 bases remaining between them. Germline loops: CDR1 MNHEY, CDR2 SVGAGI. The CDR3 loop is CASSGGVDYEQYF. The CDR3 DNA sequence: TGTGCCAGCAGTGGAGGGGTTGACTACGAGCAGTACTTC.

Note on this clone: The same CDR3 can be traced to other DNA sequences in this sample. The chain recombines TRBV5-4 with TRBJ2-2; D is unclear. There are 12 residues in the CDR3. Trimming removed 0 bases at V and 3 bases at J, with 0 bases between. Germline values: CDR1 SGHNT, CDR2 YYREEE (reference sequence). DNA of the CDR3: TGTGCCAGCAGCTTGGACACCGGGGAGCTGTTTTTT. It specifies CASSLDTGELFF. Supplemented by reference TRBV5-4 and TRBJ2-2, the full variable domain reads ETGVTQSPTHLIKTRGQQVTLRCSSQSGHNTVSWYQQALGQGPQFIFQYYREEENGRGNFPPRFSGLQFPNYSSELNVNALELDDSALYLCASSLDTGELFFGEGSRLTVL.

The genes are TRBV6-1 and TRBJ2-5, with 12 positions matching TRBD2. The V gene's germline CDR1 is MNHNS and CDR2 SASEGT. This CDR3 is built from 20 residues. V trimming: 2 bases; J trimming: 5 bases; junction bases outside the gene matches: 18. The CDR3 protein is CASSEIGILAGGYSWETQYF. The DNA of the CDR3 is TGTGCCAGCAGTGAAATTGGGATTCTAGCGGGAGGGTATTCGTGGGAGACCCAGTACTTC.

The V gene is TRBV18, the J gene TRBJ1-1; D is perhaps TRBD1 (5 bases). The germline V gene encodes CDR1 KGHSH and CDR2 LQKENI. CDR3 size: 15 residues. The ends were cut back, 3 bases at V and 0 bases at J, with 11 bases in the middle. CDR3 amino acids: CASSPQGYLNTEAFF. The CDR3 DNA reads TGTGCCAGCTCACCTCAGGGATACTTGAACACTGAAGCTTTCTTT.

The chain couples TRBV9 to TRBJ2-2, with TRBD1 identical over 9 bases. Per the germline V gene, CDR1 is SGDLS and CDR2 is YYNGEE. After removal of 0 bases from V and 6 bases from J, the junction contained 9 bases not matched to a gene. The CDR3 sequence is 17 residues long. The CDR3 bases are TGTGCCAGCAGCGTAGGAGTGGGACAGGGTGGGGCCGGGGAGCTGTTTTTT. It codes for CASSVGVGQGGAGELFF.

This chain connects TRBV5-1 to TRBJ2-6; D is perhaps TRBD1 or TRBD2 (5 bases each). There are 15 residues in the CDR3. Per germline, CDR1 SGHRS and CDR2 YFSETQ. Deletions cut 7 bases from V and 4 bases from J, with 15 bases between. CDR3 region: CASGRVGTGANVLTF. CDR3 coding DNA: TGCGCCAGCGGCCGGGTGGGGACCGGGGCCAACGTCCTGACTTTC.

The chain has TRBV29-1 and TRBJ2-2, with D perhaps matching TRBD1 or TRBD2 (5 bases each). CDR3 length equals 13 residues. Germline loops: CDR1 SQVTM, CDR2 ANQGSEA. Trimming took off 4 bases at V and 6 bases at J, with 12 bases between the two ends. The CDR3 protein is CSVGNGGSGELFF. As DNA, the CDR3 is TGCAGCGTTGGGAATGGGGGTTCCGGGGAGCTGTTTTTT.

This clone was observed a handful of times. The chain is built from TRBV19 and TRBJ2-1, with TRBD2 matching 14 bases. V trimming: 1 base; J trimming: 8 bases; junction bases outside the gene matches: 13. CDR1 LNHDA and CDR2 SQIVND come from the germline V gene (reference sequence). This CDR3 contains 19 residues. The CDR3 sequence: CASSIVRTSGRLIGDEQFF. CDR3 nucleotide sequence: TGTGCCAGTAGTATAGTTAGGACTAGCGGGAGGCTAATTGGAGATGAGCAGTTCTTC.

V usage is TRBV11-2 and J usage is TRBJ1-1; no reliable D call. Germline loops: CDR1 SGHAT, CDR2 FQNNGV. The CDR3 has 12 amino acids. V was clipped by 4 bases and J by 7 bases, with 10 bases between them. DNA of the CDR3: TGTGCCAGCAGCTCCTCCAATGGTGAAGCTTTCTTT. This translates into CASSSSNGEAFF.

The J gene is TRBJ1-1, the V gene TRBV11-3, with no clear D. The germline gives CDR1 SGHNT, CDR2 YENEEA. The CDR3 spans 13 residues. Trimming stripped 3 bases from V and 9 bases from J, with 14 bases between. The CDR3 nucleotides read TGTGCCAGCAGCTTTATGGGCACAATTCAAGCTTTCTTT. Translating it yields CASSFMGTIQAFF.

The rearrangement uses TRBV4-3 and TRBJ2-1, with unresolved D. The germline V gene has CDR1 LGHNA and CDR2 YSLEER. The CDR3 is 17 residues long. V lost 1 base and J 0 bases, leaving 13 bases between the germline ends. CDR3 sequence reads: CASSQVGRSSSYNEQFF. Written as DNA, the CDR3 is TGCGCCAGCAGCCAAGTTGGTAGGTCGAGCTCCTACAATGAGCAGTTCTTC.

V is TRBV4-1 and J is TRBJ1-5, with TRBD1 matching 7 bases. This CDR3 comprises 15 residues. J lost 2 bases, V lost 2 bases, and 3 bases had no gene match. The V gene's germline CDR1 is MGHRA and CDR2 YSYEKL. CDR3 region: CASSQHTGGNQPQHF. The CDR3 DNA is TGCGCCAGCAGCCAACATACAGGGGGCAATCAGCCCCAGCATTTT.

This clone was detected once. CDR3 loop: CASSVPSAGPSNEQFF. Written as DNA, the CDR3 is TGTGCCAGCAGCGTCCCATCGGCGGGGCCAAGCAATGAGCAGTTCTTC. V and J are TRBV9 and TRBJ2-1; possibly TRBD2 for D (6 bases). Trimming left V 2 bases short and J 6 bases short, with 18 bases between. This CDR3 spans 16 amino acids. The germline V gene has CDR1 SGDLS and CDR2 YYNGEE.

The chain recombines TRBV6-5 with TRBJ2-7, with no clear D. Germline-derived CDR1 and CDR2 are MNHEY and SVGAGI. CDR3 length: 13 amino acids. The germline V and J ends were trimmed by 2 bases and 3 bases, with 8 bases remaining between them. CDR3 sequence: CASSYHAGYEQYF. CDR3 nucleotides: TGTGCCAGCAGTTACCATGCAGGCTACGAGCAGTACTTC.

This chain uses TRBV5-6 with TRBJ1-2, with 8 bases that match TRBD1. CDR1 SGHDT and CDR2 YYEEEE come from the germline V gene. Trimming at V came to 0 bases and at J to 5 bases, leaving 6 bases not matched to a gene. The CDR3 contains 15 residues. Written as DNA, the CDR3 is TGTGCCAGCAGCTTGGGGGGACAGGTCGGTTATGGCTACACCTTC. Its translation is CASSLGGQVGYGYTF. Full variable domain (rest looked up from reference TRBV5-6 and TRBJ1-2): DAGVTQSPTHLIKTRGQQVTLRCSPKSGHDTVSWYQQALGQGPQFIFQYYEEEERQRGNFPDRFSGHQFPNYSSELNVNALLLGDSALYLCASSLGGQVGYGYTFGSGTRLTVV.

V is TRBV10-3 and J is TRBJ2-1; TRBD2 aligns across 10 bases. V trimming: 10 bases; J trimming: 8 bases; junction bases outside the gene matches: 11. The CDR3 has 14 residues. The germline gives CDR1 ENHRY, CDR2 SYGVKD. In DNA form, the CDR3 reads TGTGCCACTCTCCCTAGCGGGAGTTCCGATGAGCAGTTCTTC. Translating it yields CATLPSGSSDEQFF.

The V and J genes are TRBV4-2 and TRBJ2-5; D remains ambiguous. The germline V gene has CDR1 LGHNA and CDR2 YNFKEQ. There are 12 residues in the CDR3. V gave up 0 bases and J gave up 5 bases, with 4 bases separating them. The CDR3 spells CASSQDWETQYF. In nucleotides, the CDR3 is TGTGCCAGCAGCCAAGATTGGGAGACCCAGTACTTC.

This chain joins TRBV29-1 and TRBJ2-1; the D gene is possibly TRBD2 (5 bases). V lost 6 bases, J lost 4 bases, and 16 bases lay in between. CDR3 length: 14 residues. CDR1 is SQVTM and CDR2 is ANQGSEA in the germline V gene. The CDR3 loop reads CSVEGGMSYNEQFF. The CDR3 DNA follows: TGCAGCGTCGAGGGTGGGATGTCATACAATGAGCAGTTCTTC.

The rearrangement uses TRBV9 and TRBJ1-2, with no clear D. CDR3 length: 15 amino acids. Germline V gene sequence: CDR1 SGDLS, CDR2 YYNGEE. The V end lost 0 bases, the J end lost 3 bases, and 12 bases lay between the germline ends. The CDR3 protein is CASSVVRSGHYGYTF. The CDR3 DNA follows: TGTGCCAGCAGCGTAGTAAGATCAGGCCACTATGGCTACACCTTC.

This clone was picked up one time. The chain couples TRBV4-3 to TRBJ1-1, with D possibly being TRBD1 (5 bases). Germline V gene sequence: CDR1 LGHNA, CDR2 YSLEER. V was shortened by 0 bases and J by 7 bases, with 18 bases between the two germline ends. The CDR3 is 16 residues long. The CDR3 region is CASSQDLKDQGIEAFF. CDR3 DNA: TGCGCCAGCAGCCAAGATTTAAAGGATCAGGGAATTGAAGCTTTCTTT.

The chain combines TRBV4-3 with TRBJ2-7; TRBD2 agrees at 8 bases. The V gene's germline CDR1 is LGHNA and CDR2 YSLEER. The CDR3 has 13 amino acids. The J segment lost 7 bases and the V segment lost 1 base, leaving 3 bases of the junction unmatched. The CDR3 coding sequence is TGCGCCAGCAGCCAAGTGAGCGGGGGTGAGCAGTACTTC. It yields the protein CASSQVSGGEQYF.

CDR3 region: CASSPTESYGYTF. For the CDR3, the DNA is TGTGCCAGCAGCCCGACGGAAAGCTATGGCTACACCTTC. The chain employs TRBV7-2 and TRBJ1-2; D uncertain. Germline values: CDR1 SGHTA, CDR2 FQGNSA. Trimming left V 5 bases short and J 4 bases short, with 11 bases between. The CDR3 contains 13 residues.

The chain links TRBV10-2 to TRBJ2-7; either TRBD1 or TRBD2 may supply D (5 bases each). Germline loops: CDR1 WSHSY, CDR2 SAAADI. V lost 0 bases and J 6 bases, leaving 15 bases between the germline ends. This CDR3 region has 15 residues. The CDR3 region is CASSESRGSRVEQYF. As DNA, the CDR3 is TGCGCCAGCAGTGAGTCCCGGGGCAGTCGTGTCGAGCAGTACTTC.

The CDR3 nucleotides are TGTGCCAGTAGTGCCAGCGGAGGGGCGTCCTACGAGCAGTACTTC. This sequence encodes CASSASGGASYEQYF. The V gene is TRBV19, the J gene TRBJ2-7; D may be TRBD2 (6 bases). Germline V gene data show CDR1 as LNHDA and CDR2 as SQIVND (reference sequence). Trimming removed 5 bases at V and 1 base at J, with 15 bases between. The CDR3 consists of 15 residues. Drawing the rest from reference TRBV19 and TRBJ2-7, the complete variable domain is DGGITQSPKYLFRKEGQNVTLSCEQNLNHDAMYWYRQDPGQGLRLIYYSQIVNDFQKGDIAEGYSVSREKKESFPLTVTSAQKNPTAFYLCASSASGGASYEQYFGPGTRLTVT.

The V call is TRBV5-6, the J call TRBJ1-2; D remains unclear. CDR1 is SGHDT, CDR2 YYEEEE, per germline. The CDR3 is 14 residues long. Trimming took off 4 bases at V and 3 bases at J, with 13 bases between the two ends. The CDR3 sequence is CASSVDSVDYGYTF. The CDR3 DNA sequence: TGTGCCAGCAGCGTCGATTCAGTCGACTATGGCTACACCTTC.

The rearrangement uses TRBV6-1 and TRBJ2-1; 8 nucleotides align to TRBD2. CDR1 is MNHNS and CDR2 is SASEGT in the germline V gene. The length of the CDR3 is 14 residues. Losses at the gene ends were 6 bases for V and 3 bases for J; bases not matched to a gene: 4. The CDR3, as DNA: TGTGCCAGCAGACTAGCGGAAAACTACAATGAGCAGTTCTTC. Protein sequence: CASRLAENYNEQFF.

This clone appeared once. V gene TRBV27 combines with J gene TRBJ2-7; D call uncertain. Germline CDR1 and CDR2: MNHEY and SMNVEV (reference sequence). This CDR3 region has 14 residues. V lost 0 bases and J 0 bases, leaving 6 bases between the germline ends. The CDR3 protein is CASSLSGTSYEQYF. In DNA form, the CDR3 reads TGTGCCAGCAGTTTATCGGGAACCTCCTACGAGCAGTACTTC.

The chain joins TRBV11-2 to TRBJ1-1, with D perhaps matching TRBD1 (6 bases). The germline V gene encodes CDR1 SGHAT and CDR2 FQNNGV. V gave up 1 base and J gave up 3 bases, with 12 bases separating them. This CDR3 contains 15 residues. The CDR3 DNA reads as TGTGCCAGCAGCTTAGTTCGGGGGGGGCACACTGAAGCTTTCTTT. It translates to CASSLVRGGHTEAFF.